This paragraph reports one TCR beta chain. The antigen remains undetermined. The sample belongs to a study of untreated major depressive disorder. Between the trimmed V and J ends, which lost 5 bases and 3 bases, there was a span of 9 bases. The CDR3 is 13 amino acids. Whole-study results and caveats: A comparatively small sample limits the generalizability of these findings. TRBV05-01 (Vbeta 5.1) usage was higher in CD4+ T cells of depressed patients than controls.

Each depressed patient was pairwise matched to a non-depressed control for sex, age, current smoking status and body mass index. Magnetic negative selection enriched CD4+ T cells from thawed PBMCs. This table comes from immunoSEQ multiplex PCR, and its TCRdb copy is limited to in-frame clones, with some not included. Of some 21,000 clones in the sample, more than 75% were seen once. The TCR originated in a woman in her twenties or thirties in good health. The rearrangement links TRBV6-7 to TRBJ2-3; D not certain. TRBV6-7 counts as an open reading frame of uncertain function. Sequences were obtained from CD4+ T cells from PBMCs. The CDR3 region is CASSLPRTDTQYF. CDR3 in DNA: TGTGCCAGCAGTCTCCCCAGGACAGATACGCAGTATTTT.